One T cell receptor (beta chain) is described in this entry. This sample is drawn from a study of T cell changes during pregnancy in multiple sclerosis. The ends lost 1 base at V and 3 bases at J; junction bases unmatched: 7. CDR1 SGHVS and CDR2 FNYEAQ come from the germline V gene. CDR3 length equals 16 residues. Measured with immunoSEQ multiplex PCR; TCRdb has only the in-frame clones, and not every one. The sample has approximately 80,000 clones, approximately 95% seen once. Sample: peripheral blood, taken in the second trimester of pregnancy. The V gene is TRBV7-6, the J gene TRBJ1-2; 8 bases match TRBD1. The receptor was isolated from a female donor in good health, enrolled as a control in a pregnancy study. The CDR3: CASSLVPGQADYGYTF. The CDR3 nucleotides are TGTGCCAGCAGCTTAGTACCGGGACAGGCAGACTATGGCTACACCTTC.